These 6 T cell receptor beta chains originate from one sample sequenced in a study of identical twins. TCRdb ran MiXCR on the 5' RACE reads and lists one entry per CDR3 protein. This sample has over 550,000 distinct CDR3 sequences, with roughly 7.1% found just once. This sample was also put to use in a study of yellow fever vaccine responses in identical twins.

Sequencing used PBMCs. The origin of the receptors is a woman aged 18-29 years in good health.

This clonotype occurred a few times. The chain employs TRBV10-3 and TRBJ2-1; TRBD1 agrees at 7 bases. Germline lookup yields CDR1 ENHRY and CDR2 SYGVKD. The trim removed 6 bases at V and 7 bases at J, leaving 9 bases unmatched. This CDR3 region has 14 residues. CDR3 residues: CAIRDTKGQNEQFF. The DNA for the CDR3 is TGTGCCATCAGAGACACCAAGGGACAGAATGAGCAGTTCTTC.

This clonotype appeared a few times. The genes are TRBV11-2 and TRBJ1-1; D possibly corresponds to TRBD1 (6 bases). Germline V gives CDR1 SGHAT, CDR2 FQNNGV. V was cut by 4 bases and J by 7 bases, with 19 bases left in between. This CDR3 region has 15 residues. The CDR3 is CASSSLSDSTFEAFF. CDR3 DNA: TGTGCCAGCAGCTCCCTGTCGGACAGCACTTTTGAAGCTTTCTTT.

There are many counts of this clonotype. This chain connects TRBV12-3 or TRBV12-4 to TRBJ2-1; the D gene is possibly TRBD2 (5 bases). The V gene lost 2 bases and the J gene lost 6 bases, with 14 bases spanning the gap. This CDR3 has 15 residues. DNA of the CDR3: TGTGCCAGCAGTTTACGGGGAGTAACAACCAATGAGCAGTTCTTC. The encoded protein is CASSLRGVTTNEQFF.

This clonotype occurred many times. The genes are TRBV4-1 and TRBJ2-2, with D possibly matching TRBD1 (6 bases). Trimming took 1 base from V and 7 from J, leaving 10 bases between them. Germline CDR1 and CDR2: MGHRA and YSYEKL. This CDR3 comprises 14 residues. CDR3 region: CASSQVRGSGELFF. For the CDR3, the DNA is TGCGCCAGCAGCCAAGTTAGGGGGAGCGGGGAGCTGTTTTTT.

Written as DNA, the CDR3 is TGTGCCAGCAGCCCCGGAGTCGGGGGGGACACAGATACGCAGTATTTT. This encodes CASSPGVGGDTDTQYF. The J gene is TRBJ2-3, the V gene TRBV5-5, with 8 bases fitting TRBD2. J was trimmed by 2 bases and V by 4 bases; bases with no gene match: 9. Germline V gene data show CDR1 as SGHKS and CDR2 as YYEKEE (reference sequence). CDR3 length: 16 amino acids.

This clonotype was found a few times. The chain joins TRBV12-3 or TRBV12-4 to TRBJ1-5; D is perhaps TRBD1 (5 bases). V was trimmed by 3 bases and J by 6 bases, leaving 18 bases between them. The length of the CDR3 is 16 residues. The CDR3 region is CASSLGGRPMGQPQHF. The CDR3 DNA sequence: TGTGCCAGCAGTTTGGGGGGTCGACCGATGGGTCAGCCCCAGCATTTT.